These 15 T cell receptor beta chains were sequenced from one sample in a study of cytomegalovirus exposure and HLA in healthy donors. PCR was performed using 60 Vbeta and 13 Jbeta primers. Assay: immunoSEQ multiplex PCR; the TCRdb copy retains only in-frame clones and omits some. The data hold 150,000 to 200,000 clones, with about 71% observed a single time. Sequenced material: PBMCs. The receptor set was obtained from a man between 45 and 60 years old in good health and CMV-seronegative.

The chain joins TRBV7-3 to TRBJ1-1; 8 bases align to TRBD1. V gave up 4 bases and J gave up 6 bases; unmatched junction bases: 7. The CDR3 is 14 residues long. Germline-derived CDR1 and CDR2 are SGHTA and FQGTGA. CDR3 sequence (DNA): TGTGCCAGCAGCTCGGGACAGGATAGATCTGAAGCTTTCTTT. Translating gives CASSSGQDRSEAFF.

The chain couples TRBV7-8 to TRBJ1-1; 8 bases align to TRBD1. In germline, CDR1 is SGHVS, CDR2 FQNEAQ. Losses at the gene ends were 5 bases for V and 5 bases for J; bases not matched to a gene: 4. The CDR3 contains 13 residues. In DNA form, the CDR3 reads TGTGCCAGCAGCGCGACAGGGGCTACTGAAGCTTTCTTT. It codes for CASSATGATEAFF.

This clone has just a few counts. The gene calls are TRBV6-5 and TRBJ2-7; possibly TRBD2 for D (5 bases). CDR3 length: 14 residues. Germline lookup yields CDR1 MNHEY and CDR2 SVGAGI. V was trimmed by 0 bases and J by 5 bases, leaving 11 bases between them. The CDR3 DNA is TGTGCCAGCAGTTACTCGAGCGGTTCCAACGAGCAGTACTTC. Amino acid sequence: CASSYSSGSNEQYF.

This sequence joins TRBV27 and TRBJ2-7; 9 bases map to TRBD2. With 7 bases clipped from V and 3 bases from J, the junction kept 1 base outside the gene matches. Germline CDR1 and CDR2: MNHEY and SMNVEV (reference sequence). The length of the CDR3 is 12 residues. The CDR3 sequence: CASTSGVYEQYF. The CDR3 nucleotides are TGTGCCAGCACTAGCGGGGTCTACGAGCAGTACTTC.

The chain couples TRBV5-4 to TRBJ2-1; unclear D gene. Germline CDR1 is SGHNT and CDR2 is YYREEE (reference sequence). The CDR3 contains 15 residues. V was clipped by 4 bases and J by 0 bases, with 11 bases between them. CDR3 protein: CASSPGESSYNEQFF. The CDR3 DNA follows: TGTGCCAGCAGCCCCGGTGAGAGCTCCTACAATGAGCAGTTCTTC.

V and J are TRBV2 and TRBJ2-2, with 9 positions matching TRBD2. Germline CDR1 is SNHLY and CDR2 is FYNNEI. This CDR3 has 16 residues. Trimming took 7 bases from V and 1 from J; bases not matched to a gene: 7. CDR3 loop: CASTRRRGGNTGELFF. CDR3 in DNA: TGTGCCAGCACCCGTCGGCGGGGGGGGAACACCGGGGAGCTGTTTTTT.

The chain is built from TRBV27 and TRBJ2-5; 7 bases line up with TRBD2. The J call may be in error: the DNA end matches TRBJ2-7 better. Germline V gene lookup returns CDR1 MNHEY and CDR2 SMNVEV (reference sequence). The CDR3 runs 16 residues. The CDR3 bases are TGTGCCAGCAGTCCCTTGGGGAGGGCGAGCTCCTACGAGCAGTACTTC. Amino acid sequence: CASSPLGRASSYEQYF.

The rearrangement links TRBV7-8 to TRBJ2-5, with 10 bases that match TRBD2. The germline CDR1 and CDR2 sequences are SGHVS and FQNEAQ. This CDR3 has 18 residues. Trimming took 1 base from V and 3 from J; bases not matched to a gene: 11. For the CDR3, the DNA is TGTGCCAGCAGCTTAGTGCCAGCGGGGGGGCTTATTAAAGAGACCCAGTACTTC. Encoded protein: CASSLVPAGGLIKETQYF.

This clone was recorded once. Here the CDR3 DNA reads TGTGCCAGCGGGGAGGCCTACAATGAGCAGTTCTTC. Protein product: CASGEAYNEQFF. The genes are TRBV6-1 and TRBJ2-1; D might be TRBD2 (6 bases). Trimming shortened V by 8 bases and J by 2 bases, and 7 bases separated the two germline ends. CDR1 is MNHNS and CDR2 is SASEGT in the germline V gene. CDR3 length equals 12 residues.

This chain joins TRBV18 and TRBJ1-2, with TRBD1 identical over 7 bases. Germline CDR1 reads KGHSH; CDR2 reads LQKENI. V lost 3 bases to trimming and J lost 8 bases; unmatched junction nucleotides: 9. This CDR3 comprises 14 residues. CDR3 sequence (DNA): TGTGCCAGCTCACCTGCCGGAGGGACAGCCGGCTACACCTTC. Residues: CASSPAGGTAGYTF.

This clone was observed once. Its ends do not fully match the called genes, so a read error is possible. Additional DNA sequences in this sample encode the identical CDR3. The chain employs TRBV5-1 and TRBJ1-2, with 12 bases that match TRBD1. Germline assignment: CDR1 SGHRS and CDR2 YFSETQ. CDR3 length equals 17 residues. CDR3 region: CASSLNTGTGGADGYTF. CDR3 nucleotides: TGCGCCAGCAGCTTGAATACCGGGACAGGGGGCGCTGATGGATACACCTTC.

V and J are TRBV10-3 and TRBJ2-3, with 8 bases aligning to TRBD1. After removal of 6 bases from V and 4 bases from J, the junction contained 3 bases not matched to a gene. This CDR3 spans 13 amino acids. Per germline, CDR1 ENHRY and CDR2 SYGVKD. CDR3 sequence reads: CAIRGQEPDTQYF. CDR3 DNA sequence: TGTGCCATCAGGGGACAGGAGCCAGATACGCAGTATTTT.

The V and J genes are TRBV7-8 and TRBJ1-6, with D maybe TRBD1 (6 bases). The V gene's germline CDR1 is SGHVS and CDR2 FQNEAQ. The length of the CDR3 is 14 residues. Trimming left V 5 bases short and J 9 bases short, with 14 bases between. The CDR3: CASSTGQQLSPLHF. CDR3 sequence (DNA): TGTGCCAGCAGCACCGGACAGCAACTTTCACCCCTCCACTTT. Full variable domain (remainder filled in from reference TRBV7-8 and TRBJ1-6): GAGVSQSPRYKVAKRGQDVALRCDPISGHVSLFWYQQALGQGPEFLTYFQNEAQLDKSGLPSDRFFAERPEGSVSTLKIQRTQQEDSAVYLCASSTGQQLSPLHFGNGTRLTVT.

CDR3 region: CASSLEPGQGDSPLHF. CDR3 nucleotide sequence: TGTGCCAGCAGCTTGGAGCCGGGACAGGGGGATTCACCCCTCCACTTT. This chain links TRBV5-4 with TRBJ1-6, with 11 bases fitting TRBD1. CDR1 and CDR2 (germline): SGHNT, YYREEE (reference sequence). This CDR3 spans 16 amino acids. Unmatched junction bases numbered 4, after V lost 0 bases and J lost 8 bases.

The chain joins TRBV6-1 to TRBJ2-7, with a weak D call TRBD2 (6 bases). Per germline, CDR1 MNHNS and CDR2 SASEGT. The V end lost 9 bases, the J end lost 3 bases, and 9 bases lay between the germline ends. This CDR3 has 11 residues. The CDR3 region is CASGTFYEQYF. The CDR3 DNA reads TGTGCCAGTGGGACTTTCTACGAGCAGTACTTC.